This TCR beta chain emerged from a study of cytomegalovirus exposure and HLA in healthy donors. With respect to this clone: As yet, its antigen is unknown.

60 Vbeta and 13 Jbeta primers were used in PCR. Method: immunoSEQ multiplex PCR; TCRdb's copy keeps in-frame clones and lacks some. The table has tens of thousands of clones, approximately 81% seen once. There are 15 residues in the CDR3. CDR1 SGHDT and CDR2 YYEEEE come from the germline V gene. V was shortened by 4 bases and J by 0 bases, with 13 bases between the two germline ends. Regarding the study as a whole: In an earlier analysis, productive rearrangement rates for most beta V segments clustered near 90% or 30%. Overall, approximately 150 TCR beta chains were annotated as cytomegalovirus-associated.

This chain connects TRBV5-6 to TRBJ1-1; D ambiguous. The clonotype originates from a woman in her twenties or thirties in good health and CMV-seronegative. The sequencing input was PBMCs. The CDR3 spells CASSPAGVVNTEAFF. The CDR3 DNA reads TGTGCCAGCAGCCCGGCGGGAGTGGTGAACACTGAAGCTTTCTTT.